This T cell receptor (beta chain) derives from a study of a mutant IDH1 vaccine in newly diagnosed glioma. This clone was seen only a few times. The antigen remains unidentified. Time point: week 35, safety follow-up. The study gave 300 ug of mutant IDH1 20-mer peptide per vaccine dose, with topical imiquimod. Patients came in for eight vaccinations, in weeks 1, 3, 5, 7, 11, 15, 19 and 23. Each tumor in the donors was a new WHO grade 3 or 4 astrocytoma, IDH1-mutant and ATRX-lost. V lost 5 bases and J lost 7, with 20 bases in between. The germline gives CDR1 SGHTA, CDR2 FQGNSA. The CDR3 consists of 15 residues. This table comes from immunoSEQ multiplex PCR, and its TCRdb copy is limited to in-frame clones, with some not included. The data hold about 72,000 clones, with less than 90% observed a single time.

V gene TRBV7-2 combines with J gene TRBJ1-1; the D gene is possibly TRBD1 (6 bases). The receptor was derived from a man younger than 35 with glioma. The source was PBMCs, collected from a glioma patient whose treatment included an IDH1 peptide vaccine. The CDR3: CASSLVGGFSGEAFF. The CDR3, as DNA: TGTGCCAGCAGCCTAGTGGGGGGCTTTAGCGGTGAAGCTTTCTTT.